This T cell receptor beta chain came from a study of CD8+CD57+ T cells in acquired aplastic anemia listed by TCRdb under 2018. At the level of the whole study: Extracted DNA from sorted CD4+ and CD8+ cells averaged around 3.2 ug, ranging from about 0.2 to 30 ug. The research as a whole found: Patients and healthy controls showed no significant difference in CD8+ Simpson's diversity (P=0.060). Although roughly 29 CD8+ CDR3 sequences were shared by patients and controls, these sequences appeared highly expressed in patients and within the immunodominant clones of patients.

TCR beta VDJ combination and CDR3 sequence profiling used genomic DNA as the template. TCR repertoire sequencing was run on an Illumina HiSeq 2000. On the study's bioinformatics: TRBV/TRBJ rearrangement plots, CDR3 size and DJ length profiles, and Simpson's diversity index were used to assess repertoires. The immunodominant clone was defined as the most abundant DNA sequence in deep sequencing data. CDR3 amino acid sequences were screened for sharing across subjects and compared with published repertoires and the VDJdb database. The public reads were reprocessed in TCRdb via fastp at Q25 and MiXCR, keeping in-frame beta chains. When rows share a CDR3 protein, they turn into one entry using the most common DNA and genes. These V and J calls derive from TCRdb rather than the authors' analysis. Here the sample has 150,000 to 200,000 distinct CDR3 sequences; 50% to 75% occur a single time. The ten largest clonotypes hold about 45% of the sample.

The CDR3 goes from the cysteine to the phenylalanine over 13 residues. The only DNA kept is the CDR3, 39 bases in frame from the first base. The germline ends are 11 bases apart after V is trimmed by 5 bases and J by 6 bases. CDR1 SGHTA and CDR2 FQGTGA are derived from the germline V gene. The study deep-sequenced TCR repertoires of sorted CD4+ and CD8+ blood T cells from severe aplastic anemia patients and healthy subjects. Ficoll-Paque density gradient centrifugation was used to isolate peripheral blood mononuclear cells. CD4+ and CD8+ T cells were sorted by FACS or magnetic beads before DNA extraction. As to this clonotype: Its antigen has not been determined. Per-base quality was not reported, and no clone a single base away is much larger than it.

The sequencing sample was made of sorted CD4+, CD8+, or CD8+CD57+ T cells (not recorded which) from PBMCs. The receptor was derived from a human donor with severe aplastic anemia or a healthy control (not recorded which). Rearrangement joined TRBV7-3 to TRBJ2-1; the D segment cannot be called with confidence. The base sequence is TGTGCCAGCAGCCCACAAGCCGTCAATGAGCAGTTCTTC. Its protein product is CASSPQAVNEQFF.